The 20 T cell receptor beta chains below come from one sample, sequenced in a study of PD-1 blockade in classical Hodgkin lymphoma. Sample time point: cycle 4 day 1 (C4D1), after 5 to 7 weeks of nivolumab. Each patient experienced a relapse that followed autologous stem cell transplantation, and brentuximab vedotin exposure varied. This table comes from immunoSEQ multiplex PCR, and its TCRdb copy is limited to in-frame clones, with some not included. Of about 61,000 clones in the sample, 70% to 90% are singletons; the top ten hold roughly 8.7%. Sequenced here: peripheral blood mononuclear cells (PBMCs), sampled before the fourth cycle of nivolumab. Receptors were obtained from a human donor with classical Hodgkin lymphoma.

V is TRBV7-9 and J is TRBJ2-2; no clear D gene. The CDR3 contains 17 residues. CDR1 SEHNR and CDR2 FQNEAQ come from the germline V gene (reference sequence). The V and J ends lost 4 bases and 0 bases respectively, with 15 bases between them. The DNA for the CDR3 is TGTGCCAGCAGCTCCCTGTTTTGGGGATCGAACACCGGGGAGCTGTTTTTT. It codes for CASSSLFWGSNTGELFF.

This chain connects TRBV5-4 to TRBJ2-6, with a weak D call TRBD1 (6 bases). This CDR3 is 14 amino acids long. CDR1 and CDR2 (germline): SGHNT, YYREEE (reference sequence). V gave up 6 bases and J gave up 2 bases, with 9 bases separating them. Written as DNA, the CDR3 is TGTGCCAGCAAACAGGGTACTGGGGCCAACGTCCTGACTTTC. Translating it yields CASKQGTGANVLTF. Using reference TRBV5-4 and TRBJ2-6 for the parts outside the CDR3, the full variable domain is ETGVTQSPTHLIKTRGQQVTLRCSSQSGHNTVSWYQQALGQGPQFIFQYYREEENGRGNFPPRFSGLQFPNYSSELNVNALELDDSALYLCASKQGTGANVLTFGAGSRLTVL.

CDR3 in amino acids: CASSSLGQGAQTQYF. The CDR3 DNA follows: TGCGCCAGCAGCTCCCTGGGGCAGGGGGCACAGACCCAGTACTTC. V gene TRBV5-1 combines with J gene TRBJ2-5; 8 nucleotides line up with TRBD1. Germline V gene sequence: CDR1 SGHRS, CDR2 YFSETQ. This CDR3 region has 15 residues. The junction had 10 bases not matched to a gene; V was cut back by 3 bases and J by 6 bases. The whole variable domain, filled in from reference TRBV5-1 and TRBJ2-5, reads KAGVTQTPRYLIKTRGQQVTLSCSPISGHRSVSWYQQTPGQGLQFLFEYFSETQRNKGNFPGRFSGRQFSNSRSEMNVSTLELGDSALYLCASSSLGQGAQTQYFGPGTRLLVL.

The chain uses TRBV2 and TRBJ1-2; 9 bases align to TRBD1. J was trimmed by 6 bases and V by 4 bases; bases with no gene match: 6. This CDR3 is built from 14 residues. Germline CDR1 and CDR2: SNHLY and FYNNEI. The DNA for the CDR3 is TGTGCCAGCAGTGCCGCGGGGACAGGGCATGGCTACACCTTC. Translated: CASSAAGTGHGYTF.

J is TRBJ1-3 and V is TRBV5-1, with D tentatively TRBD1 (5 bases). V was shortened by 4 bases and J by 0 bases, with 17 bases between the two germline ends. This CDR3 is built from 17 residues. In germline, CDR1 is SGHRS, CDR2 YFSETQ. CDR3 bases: TGCGCCAGCAGCAAGACCAGCCTTGGGGGCTCTGGAAACACCATATATTTT. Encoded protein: CASSKTSLGGSGNTIYF. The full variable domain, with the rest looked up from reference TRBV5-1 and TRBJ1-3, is KAGVTQTPRYLIKTRGQQVTLSCSPISGHRSVSWYQQTPGQGLQFLFEYFSETQRNKGNFPGRFSGRQFSNSRSEMNVSTLELGDSALYLCASSKTSLGGSGNTIYFGEGSWLTVV.

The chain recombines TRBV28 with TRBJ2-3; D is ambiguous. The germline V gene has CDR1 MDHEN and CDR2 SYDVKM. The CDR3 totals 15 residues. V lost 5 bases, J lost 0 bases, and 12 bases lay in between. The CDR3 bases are TGTGCCAGCAGTGGCGGTCGCAGTAGCACAGATACGCAGTATTTT. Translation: CASSGGRSSTDTQYF.

CDR3 sequence: CASSSRGYNEQFF. The CDR3 region has the DNA TGCGCCAGCAGCTCCAGGGGTTACAATGAGCAGTTCTTC. The chain joins TRBV5-1 to TRBJ2-1, with a possible D match to TRBD1 (6 bases). CDR3 length: 13 amino acids. From germline, CDR1 is SGHRS and CDR2 YFSETQ. V was trimmed by 3 bases and J by 4 bases, leaving 8 bases between them.

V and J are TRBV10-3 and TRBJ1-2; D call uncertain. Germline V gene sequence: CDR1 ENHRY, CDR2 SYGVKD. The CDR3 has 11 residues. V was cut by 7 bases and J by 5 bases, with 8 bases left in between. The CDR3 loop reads CAIMGGYGYTF. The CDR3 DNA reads TGTGCCATCATGGGCGGGTATGGCTACACCTTC.

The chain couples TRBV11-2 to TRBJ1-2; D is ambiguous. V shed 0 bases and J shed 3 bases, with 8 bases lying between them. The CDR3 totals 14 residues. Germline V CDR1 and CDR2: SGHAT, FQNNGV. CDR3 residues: CASSLDRTDYGYTF. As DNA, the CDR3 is TGTGCCAGCAGCTTAGATCGGACGGACTATGGCTACACCTTC. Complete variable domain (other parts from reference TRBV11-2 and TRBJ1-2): EAGVAQSPRYKIIEKRQSVAFWCNPISGHATLYWYQQILGQGPKLLIQFQNNGVVDDSQLPKDRFSAERLKGVDSTLKIQPAKLEDSAVYLCASSLDRTDYGYTFGSGTRLTVV.

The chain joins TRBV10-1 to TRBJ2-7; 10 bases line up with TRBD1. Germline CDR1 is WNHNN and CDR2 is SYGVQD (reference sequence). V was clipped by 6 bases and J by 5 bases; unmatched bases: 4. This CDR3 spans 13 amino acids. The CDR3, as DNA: TGCGCCAGCAGAGGGACAGGGGACCACGAGCAGTACTTC. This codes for CASRGTGDHEQYF.

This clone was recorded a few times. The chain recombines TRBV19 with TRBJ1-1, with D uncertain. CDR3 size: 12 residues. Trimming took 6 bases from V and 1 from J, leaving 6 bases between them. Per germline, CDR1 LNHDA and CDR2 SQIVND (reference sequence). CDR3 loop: CASRQRNTEAFF. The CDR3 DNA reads TGTGCCAGTAGACAGAGGAACACTGAAGCTTTCTTT.

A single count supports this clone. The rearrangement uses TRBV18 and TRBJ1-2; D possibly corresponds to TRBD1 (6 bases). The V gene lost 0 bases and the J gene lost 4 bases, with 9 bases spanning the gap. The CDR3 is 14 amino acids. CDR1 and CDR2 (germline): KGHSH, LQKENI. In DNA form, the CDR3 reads TGTGCCAGCTCACCACCCCGACAGGTCTATGGCTACACCTTC. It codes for CASSPPRQVYGYTF.

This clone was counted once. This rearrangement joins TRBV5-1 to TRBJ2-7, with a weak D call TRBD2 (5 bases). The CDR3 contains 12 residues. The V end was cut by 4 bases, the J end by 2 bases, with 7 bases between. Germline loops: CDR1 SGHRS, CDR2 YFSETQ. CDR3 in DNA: TGCGCCAGCAGCACCGGGACCTACGAGCAGTACTTC. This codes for CASSTGTYEQYF.

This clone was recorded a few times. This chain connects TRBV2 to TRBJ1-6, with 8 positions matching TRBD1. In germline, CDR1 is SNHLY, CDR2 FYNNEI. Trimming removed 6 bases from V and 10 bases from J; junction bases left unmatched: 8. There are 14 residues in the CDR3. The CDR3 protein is CASRPRQGNSPLHF. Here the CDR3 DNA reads TGTGCCAGCAGACCAAGACAGGGGAACTCACCCCTCCACTTT.

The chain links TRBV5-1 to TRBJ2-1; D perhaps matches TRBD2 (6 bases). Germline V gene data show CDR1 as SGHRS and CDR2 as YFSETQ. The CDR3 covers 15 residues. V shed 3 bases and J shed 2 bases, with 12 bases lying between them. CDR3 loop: CASSSTGDPYNEQFF. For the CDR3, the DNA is TGCGCCAGCAGCTCCACGGGGGATCCCTACAATGAGCAGTTCTTC.

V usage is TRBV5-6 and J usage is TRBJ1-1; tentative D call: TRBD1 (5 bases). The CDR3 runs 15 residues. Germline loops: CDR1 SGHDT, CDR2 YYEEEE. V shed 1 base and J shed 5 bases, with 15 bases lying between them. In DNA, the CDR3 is TGTGCCAGCAGCTTGACCCCGACGGGGCGGACTGAAGCTTTCTTT. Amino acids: CASSLTPTGRTEAFF.

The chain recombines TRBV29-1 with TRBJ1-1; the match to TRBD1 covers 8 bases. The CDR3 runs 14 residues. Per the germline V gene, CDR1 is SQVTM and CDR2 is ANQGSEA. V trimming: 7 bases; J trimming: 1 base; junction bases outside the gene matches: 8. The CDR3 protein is CSAVSGTGNTEAFF. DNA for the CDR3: TGCAGCGCTGTCTCCGGGACAGGGAACACTGAAGCTTTCTTT.

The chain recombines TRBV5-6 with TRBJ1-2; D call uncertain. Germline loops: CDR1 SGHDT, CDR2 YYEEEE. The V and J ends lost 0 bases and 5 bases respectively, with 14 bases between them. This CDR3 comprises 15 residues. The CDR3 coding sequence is TGTGCCAGCAGCTTGGCCGCTCGTGGGGATTATGGCTACACCTTC. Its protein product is CASSLAARGDYGYTF. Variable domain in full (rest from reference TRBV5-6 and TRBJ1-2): DAGVTQSPTHLIKTRGQQVTLRCSPKSGHDTVSWYQQALGQGPQFIFQYYEEEERQRGNFPDRFSGHQFPNYSSELNVNALLLGDSALYLCASSLAARGDYGYTFGSGTRLTVV.

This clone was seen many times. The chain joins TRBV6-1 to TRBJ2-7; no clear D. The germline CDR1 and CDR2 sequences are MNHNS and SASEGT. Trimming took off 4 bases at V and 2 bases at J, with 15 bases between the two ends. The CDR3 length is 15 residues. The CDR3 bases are TGTGCCAGCAGTGGGCAGAAGGTTCCAACCTACGAGCAGTACTTC. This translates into CASSGQKVPTYEQYF.

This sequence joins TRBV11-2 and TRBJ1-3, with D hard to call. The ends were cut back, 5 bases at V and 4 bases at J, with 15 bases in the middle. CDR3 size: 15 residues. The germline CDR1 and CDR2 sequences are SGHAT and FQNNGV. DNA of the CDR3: TGTGCCAGCAGCCCCGTTCGGGGAGGAGGAAACACCATATATTTT. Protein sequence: CASSPVRGGGNTIYF.